This T cell receptor (beta chain) appears in the sequencing data of a study of cytomegalovirus exposure and HLA in healthy donors. With 60 Vbeta and 13 Jbeta primers, the PCR was carried out. Only in-frame clones appear in the TCRdb table, and some are missing; sequencing was by immunoSEQ multiplex PCR. The sample lists about 160,000 clones; roughly four fifths were seen once. V lost 0 bases, J lost 4 bases, and 16 bases stayed unmatched. From germline, CDR1 is LGHNA and CDR2 YNFKEQ. This CDR3 is 20 amino acids long. Sequenced sample: PBMCs. The sequence was collected from a female donor in good health and CMV-seronegative. The rearrangement joins TRBV4-2 to TRBJ2-1; 9 nucleotides match TRBD2. In DNA, the CDR3 is TGTGCCAGCAGCCAAGATTGGAGACCTAGCGGGGTTCGGGGATACAATGAGCAGTTCTTC. Translating it yields CASSQDWRPSGVRGYNEQFF.